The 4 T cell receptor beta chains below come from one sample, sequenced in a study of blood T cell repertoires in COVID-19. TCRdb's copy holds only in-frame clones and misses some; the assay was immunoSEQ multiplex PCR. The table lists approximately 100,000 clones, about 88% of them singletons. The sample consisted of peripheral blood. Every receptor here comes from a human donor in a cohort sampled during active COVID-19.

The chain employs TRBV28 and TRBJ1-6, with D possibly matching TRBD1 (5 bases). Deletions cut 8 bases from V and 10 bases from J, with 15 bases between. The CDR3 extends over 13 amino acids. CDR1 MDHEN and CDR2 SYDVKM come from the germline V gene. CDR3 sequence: CASVSRPGSPLHF. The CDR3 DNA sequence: TGTGCCAGCGTCAGCAGGCCAGGGTCACCCCTCCACTTT.

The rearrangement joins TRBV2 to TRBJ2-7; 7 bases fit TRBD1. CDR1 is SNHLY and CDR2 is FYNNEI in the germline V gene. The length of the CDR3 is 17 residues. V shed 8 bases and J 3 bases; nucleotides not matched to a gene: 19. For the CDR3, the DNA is TGTGCCAGCCGGACAGGACGACCCATAATAAACAACTACGAGCAGTACTTC. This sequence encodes CASRTGRPIINNYEQYF. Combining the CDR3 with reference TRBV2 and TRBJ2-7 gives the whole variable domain EPEVTQTPSHQVTQMGQEVILRCVPISNHLYFYWYRQILGQKVEFLVSFYNNEISEKSEIFDDQFSVERPDGSNFTLKIRSTKLEDSAMYFCASRTGRPIINNYEQYFGPGTRLTVT.

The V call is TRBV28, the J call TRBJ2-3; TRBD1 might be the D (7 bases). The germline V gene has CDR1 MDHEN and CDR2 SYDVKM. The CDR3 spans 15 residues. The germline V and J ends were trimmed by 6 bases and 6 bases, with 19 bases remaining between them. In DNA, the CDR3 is TGTGCCAGCAGCCGACAGGGTTCCCGGGGGGATACGCAGTATTTT. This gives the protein CASSRQGSRGDTQYF.

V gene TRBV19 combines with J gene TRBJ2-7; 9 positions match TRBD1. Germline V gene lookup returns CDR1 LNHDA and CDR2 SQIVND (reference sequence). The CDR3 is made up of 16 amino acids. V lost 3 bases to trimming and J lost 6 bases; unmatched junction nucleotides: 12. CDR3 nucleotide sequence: TGTGCCAGTAGTATCTTCTGGACAGGGGCCGGGGGCGAGCAGTACTTC. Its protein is CASSIFWTGAGGEQYF.